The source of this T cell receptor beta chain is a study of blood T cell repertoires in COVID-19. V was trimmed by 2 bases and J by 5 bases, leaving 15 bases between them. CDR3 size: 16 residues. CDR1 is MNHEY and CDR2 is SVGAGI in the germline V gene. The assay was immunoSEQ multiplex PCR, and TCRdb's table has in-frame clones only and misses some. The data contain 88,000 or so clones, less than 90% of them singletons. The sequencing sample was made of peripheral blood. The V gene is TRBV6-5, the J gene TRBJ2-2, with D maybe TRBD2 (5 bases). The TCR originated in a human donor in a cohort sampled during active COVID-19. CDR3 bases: TGTGCCAGCAGTTACAGGTCTCGCAGAGGGACCGGGGAGCTGTTTTTT. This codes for CASSYRSRRGTGELFF.